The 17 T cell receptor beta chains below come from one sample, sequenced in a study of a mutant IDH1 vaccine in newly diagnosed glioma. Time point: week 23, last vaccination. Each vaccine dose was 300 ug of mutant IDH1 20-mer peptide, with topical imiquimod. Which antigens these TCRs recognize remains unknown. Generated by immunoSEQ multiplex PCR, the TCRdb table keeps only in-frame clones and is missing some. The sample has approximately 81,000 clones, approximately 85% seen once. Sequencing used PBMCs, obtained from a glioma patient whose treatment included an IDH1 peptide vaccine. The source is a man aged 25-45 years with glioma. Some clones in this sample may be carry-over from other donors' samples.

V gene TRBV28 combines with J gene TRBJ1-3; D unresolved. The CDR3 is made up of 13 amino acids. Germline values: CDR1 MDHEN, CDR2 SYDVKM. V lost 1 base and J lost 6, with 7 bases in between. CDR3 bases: TGTGCCAGCAGTTTATCTGGGGTAAACACCATATATTTT. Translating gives CASSLSGVNTIYF.

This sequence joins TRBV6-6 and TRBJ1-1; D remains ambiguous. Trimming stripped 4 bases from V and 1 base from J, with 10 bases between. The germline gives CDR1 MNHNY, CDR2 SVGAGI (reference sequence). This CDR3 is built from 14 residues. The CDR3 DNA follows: TGTGCCAGCAGTTTAGACGGTCAGAACACTGAAGCTTTCTTT. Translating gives CASSLDGQNTEAFF.

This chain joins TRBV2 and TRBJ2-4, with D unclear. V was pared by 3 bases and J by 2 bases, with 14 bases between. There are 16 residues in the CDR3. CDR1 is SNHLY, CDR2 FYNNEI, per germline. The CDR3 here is CASSDWFFLTKNIQYF. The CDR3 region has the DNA TGTGCCAGCAGTGATTGGTTTTTCCTAACCAAAAACATTCAGTACTTC. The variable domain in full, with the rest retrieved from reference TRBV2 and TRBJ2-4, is EPEVTQTPSHQVTQMGQEVILRCVPISNHLYFYWYRQILGQKVEFLVSFYNNEISEKSEIFDDQFSVERPDGSNFTLKIRSTKLEDSAMYFCASSDWFFLTKNIQYFGAGTRLSVL.

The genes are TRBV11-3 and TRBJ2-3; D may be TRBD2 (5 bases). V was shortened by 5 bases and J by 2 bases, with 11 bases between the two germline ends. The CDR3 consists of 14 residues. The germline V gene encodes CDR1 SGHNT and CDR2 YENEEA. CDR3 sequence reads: CASSAGGATDTQYF. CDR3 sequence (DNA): TGTGCCAGCAGCGCCGGAGGCGCCACAGATACGCAGTATTTT.

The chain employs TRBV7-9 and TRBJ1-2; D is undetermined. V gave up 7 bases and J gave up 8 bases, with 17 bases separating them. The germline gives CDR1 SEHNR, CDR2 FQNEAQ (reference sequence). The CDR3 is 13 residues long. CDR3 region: CASTPGGFRGYTF. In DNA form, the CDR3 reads TGTGCCAGCACCCCCGGCGGCTTCCGGGGCTACACCTTC. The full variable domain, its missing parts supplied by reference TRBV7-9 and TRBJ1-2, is DTGVSQNPRHKITKRGQNVTFRCDPISEHNRLYWYRQTLGQGPEFLTYFQNEAQLEKSRLLSDRFSAERPKGSFSTLEIQRTEQGDSAMYLCASTPGGFRGYTFGSGTRLTVV.

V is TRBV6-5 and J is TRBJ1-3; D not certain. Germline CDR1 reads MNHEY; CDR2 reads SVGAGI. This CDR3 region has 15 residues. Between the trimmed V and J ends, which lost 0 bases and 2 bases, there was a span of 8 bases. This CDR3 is CASSYSLEPGNTIYF. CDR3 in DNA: TGTGCCAGCAGTTACTCTCTGGAGCCTGGAAACACCATATATTTT.

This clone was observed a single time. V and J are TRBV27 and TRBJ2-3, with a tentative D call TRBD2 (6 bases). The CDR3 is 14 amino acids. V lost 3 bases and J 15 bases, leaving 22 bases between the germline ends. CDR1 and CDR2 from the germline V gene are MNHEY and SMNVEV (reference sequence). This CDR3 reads CASSFDGLTSLVYF. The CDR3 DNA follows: TGTGCCAGCAGTTTCGATGGCCTAACTAGCCTGGTATATTTT.

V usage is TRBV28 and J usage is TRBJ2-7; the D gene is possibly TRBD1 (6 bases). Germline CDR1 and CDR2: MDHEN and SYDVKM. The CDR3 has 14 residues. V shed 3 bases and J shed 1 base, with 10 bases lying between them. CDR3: CASSFGDTSYEQYF. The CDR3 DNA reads TGTGCCAGCAGTTTTGGGGACACATCCTACGAGCAGTACTTC.

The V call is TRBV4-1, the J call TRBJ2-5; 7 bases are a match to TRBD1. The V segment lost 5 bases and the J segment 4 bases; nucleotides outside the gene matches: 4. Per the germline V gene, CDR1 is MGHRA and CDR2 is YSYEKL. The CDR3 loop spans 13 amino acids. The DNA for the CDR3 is TGCGCCAGCAGCGACAGGGTTTCAGAGACCCAGTACTTC. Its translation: CASSDRVSETQYF.

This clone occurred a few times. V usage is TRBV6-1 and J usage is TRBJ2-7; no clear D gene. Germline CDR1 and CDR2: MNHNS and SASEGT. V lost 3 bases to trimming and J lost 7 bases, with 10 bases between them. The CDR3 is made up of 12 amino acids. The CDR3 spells CASSDTFLEQYF. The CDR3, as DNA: TGTGCCAGCAGTGACACCTTTTTAGAGCAGTACTTC.

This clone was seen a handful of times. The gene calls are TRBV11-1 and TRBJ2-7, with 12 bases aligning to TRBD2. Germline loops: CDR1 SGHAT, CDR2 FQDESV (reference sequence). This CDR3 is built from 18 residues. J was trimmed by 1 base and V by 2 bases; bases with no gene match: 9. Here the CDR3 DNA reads TGTGCCAGCAGCTTACGTGCTAGCGGGAGGGCCTGGTCCTACGAGCAGTACTTC. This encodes CASSLRASGRAWSYEQYF.

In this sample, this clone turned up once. CDR3: CASSLSGTYQETQYF. For the CDR3, the DNA is TGTGCCAGCAGCTTATCTGGGACGTATCAAGAGACCCAGTACTTC. The V gene is TRBV11-2, the J gene TRBJ2-5, with D possibly being TRBD1 or TRBD2 (5 bases each). Germline loops: CDR1 SGHAT, CDR2 FQNNGV. The CDR3 extends over 15 amino acids. Trimming took off 2 bases at V and 2 bases at J, with 12 bases between the two ends.

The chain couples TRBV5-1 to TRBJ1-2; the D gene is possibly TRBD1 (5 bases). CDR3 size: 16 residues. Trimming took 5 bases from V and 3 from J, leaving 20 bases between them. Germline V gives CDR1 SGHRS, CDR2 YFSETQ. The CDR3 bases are TGCGCCAGCAGACGAATACCAGGGCGAAGCGACTATGGCTACACCTTC. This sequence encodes CASRRIPGRSDYGYTF.

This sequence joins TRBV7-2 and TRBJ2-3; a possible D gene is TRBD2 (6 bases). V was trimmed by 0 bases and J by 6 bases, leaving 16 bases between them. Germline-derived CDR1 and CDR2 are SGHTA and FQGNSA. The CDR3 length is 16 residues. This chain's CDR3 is CASSLAGGGAGDTQYF. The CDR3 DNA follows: TGTGCCAGCAGCTTAGCGGGGGGAGGAGCCGGTGATACGCAGTATTTT.

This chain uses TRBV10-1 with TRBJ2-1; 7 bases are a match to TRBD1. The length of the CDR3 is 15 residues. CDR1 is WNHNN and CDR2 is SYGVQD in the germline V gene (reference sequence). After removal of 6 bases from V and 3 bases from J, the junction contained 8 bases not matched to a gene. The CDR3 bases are TGCGCCAGCAGCCTATCCCGACAGGGCTACAATGAGCAGTTCTTC. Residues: CASSLSRQGYNEQFF.

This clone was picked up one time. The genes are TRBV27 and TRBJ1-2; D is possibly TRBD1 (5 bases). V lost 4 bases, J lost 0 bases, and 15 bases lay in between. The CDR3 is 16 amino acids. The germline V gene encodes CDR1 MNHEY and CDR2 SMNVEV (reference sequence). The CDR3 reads CASSSSGHPANYGYTF. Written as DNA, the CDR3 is TGTGCCAGCAGTTCCTCCGGACACCCAGCTAACTATGGCTACACCTTC.

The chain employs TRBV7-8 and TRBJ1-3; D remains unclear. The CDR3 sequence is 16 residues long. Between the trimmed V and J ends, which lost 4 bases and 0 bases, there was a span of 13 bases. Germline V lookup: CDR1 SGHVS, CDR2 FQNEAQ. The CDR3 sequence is CASSSTGAYSGNTIYF. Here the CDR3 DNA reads TGTGCCAGCAGCTCGACGGGCGCCTACTCTGGAAACACCATATATTTT.